What follows are 23 T cell receptor beta chains derived from one specimen sequenced in a study of response to subunit inactivated influenza vaccine. A single record per CDR3 protein comes from TCRdb applying MiXCR to the RT-PCR reads. Of about 190,000 distinct CDR3 sequences in the sample, roughly an eighth were seen once. Sequenced here: CD8+ T cells sorted from PBMCs, sampled 5 to 6 days after vaccination. These receptors originate from a middle-aged man who received an inactivated influenza vaccine.

The table lists this clonotype with many counts. The chain uses TRBV29-1 and TRBJ2-1, with TRBD2 as a possible D gene (5 bases). V was clipped by 2 bases and J by 5 bases, with 19 bases between them. This CDR3 region has 16 residues. Germline loops: CDR1 SQVTM, CDR2 ANQGSEA. The CDR3 sequence is CSVESPHMRGHNEQFF. CDR3 DNA: TGCAGCGTTGAAAGCCCCCACATGAGAGGGCACAATGAGCAGTTCTTC.

The chain employs TRBV11-1 and TRBJ2-3, with D possibly TRBD2 on 6 matching bases. This CDR3 is built from 18 residues. The ends were cut back, 3 bases at V and 0 bases at J, with 19 bases in the middle. CDR1 and CDR2 (germline): SGHAT, FQDESV (reference sequence). CDR3 coding DNA: TGTGCCAGCAGCTTGGGAAGACTAGTACTGACTAGCACAGATACGCAGTATTTT. Residues: CASSLGRLVLTSTDTQYF.

A few counts support this clonotype. The chain is built from TRBV9 and TRBJ2-7; tentatively, D is TRBD2 (6 bases). Trimming left V 3 bases short and J 7 bases short, with 20 bases between. Germline-derived CDR1 and CDR2 are SGDLS and YYNGEE. This CDR3 contains 15 residues. CDR3 coding DNA: TGTGCCAGCAGCGCTGACGATAGGGCCGGGGGAGAGCAGTACTTC. Translated: CASSADDRAGGEQYF.

This clonotype showed up many times. The rearrangement joins TRBV12-3 or TRBV12-4 to TRBJ2-1; a weak D match, TRBD1 (5 bases). CDR3 length: 14 amino acids. V dropped 4 bases and J dropped 9 bases, with 16 bases sitting between them. The CDR3 here is CASSSGFAPREQFF. CDR3 nucleotides: TGTGCCAGCAGTTCAGGGTTTGCGCCTCGTGAGCAGTTCTTC.

This clonotype was found a few times. This chain links TRBV30 with TRBJ2-7; D uncertain. Germline-derived CDR1 and CDR2 are GTSNPN and SVGIG (reference sequence). The germline V and J ends were trimmed by 0 bases and 3 bases, with 9 bases remaining between them. The CDR3 runs 13 residues. This CDR3 reads CAWSVILHYEQYF. CDR3 nucleotide sequence: TGTGCCTGGAGTGTAATTCTCCACTACGAGCAGTACTTC.

This clonotype was counted a few times. V is TRBV7-8 and J is TRBJ1-1; no clear D. Deletions cut 2 bases from V and 3 bases from J, with 25 bases between. Germline CDR1 reads SGHVS; CDR2 reads FQNEAQ. CDR3 length: 19 amino acids. The CDR3 DNA reads as TGTGCCAGCAGCTTAACCCACCCGGCGTCGAAGGTACTGGACACTGAAGCTTTCTTT. This gives the protein CASSLTHPASKVLDTEAFF.

This chain's CDR3 is CASSLGLNNEQFF. The CDR3 DNA is TGTGCCAGCAGCTTAGGACTTAACAATGAGCAGTTCTTC. The V gene is TRBV7-2, the J gene TRBJ2-1; D unclear. The CDR3 sequence is 13 residues long. Trimming pared 1 base from V and 5 bases from J, leaving 6 bases between. Germline V gene sequence: CDR1 SGHTA, CDR2 FQGNSA.

This clonotype has a count of ten or more. The chain combines TRBV4-3 with TRBJ2-2, with a weak D call TRBD2 (6 bases). Trimming took off 0 bases at V and 3 bases at J, with 14 bases between the two ends. There are 17 residues in the CDR3. Germline V gene data show CDR1 as LGHNA and CDR2 as YSLEER. CDR3 residues: CASSQDSGGVDTGELFF. In nucleotides, the CDR3 is TGCGCCAGCAGCCAAGACTCAGGAGGGGTCGACACCGGGGAGCTGTTTTTT.

This chain joins TRBV6-5 and TRBJ2-3; D not resolved. The germline V gene encodes CDR1 MNHEY and CDR2 SVGAGI. The CDR3 consists of 15 residues. The V end lost 5 bases, the J end lost 1 base, and 13 bases lay between the germline ends. This chain's CDR3 is CASSTDWAGTDTQYF. The CDR3 bases are TGTGCCAGCAGTACCGATTGGGCTGGCACAGATACGCAGTATTTT.

CDR3 amino acids: CSARAPLGSGSTDTQYF. The CDR3 DNA is TGCAGTGCTAGGGCCCCTTTGGGTAGCGGGAGTACAGATACGCAGTATTTT. The rearrangement uses TRBV20-1 and TRBJ2-3; 9 nucleotides align to TRBD2. The V gene's germline CDR1 is DFQATT and CDR2 SNEGSKA (reference sequence). Trimming took 3 bases from V and 3 from J; bases not matched to a gene: 13. CDR3 length equals 17 residues.

This clonotype turned up a few times. This chain joins TRBV6-2 or TRBV6-3 and TRBJ2-3; 7 positions match TRBD2. The germline V gene has CDR1 MNHEY and CDR2 SVGEGT. The length of the CDR3 is 11 residues. V shed 8 bases, J shed 7 bases, and the junction held 3 bases outside the gene matches. The CDR3 bases are TGTGCCAGCCGGGACTATTATACGCAGTATTTT. Its translation is CASRDYYTQYF.

The gene calls are TRBV7-8 and TRBJ1-1, with D perhaps TRBD1 (5 bases). The CDR3 totals 15 residues. The V and J ends lost 2 bases and 1 base respectively, with 11 bases between them. In germline, CDR1 is SGHVS, CDR2 FQNEAQ. The DNA of the CDR3 is TGTGCCAGCAGCTTAACCGGGACGTGGAACACTGAAGCTTTCTTT. Encoded protein: CASSLTGTWNTEAFF.

The rearrangement uses TRBV10-3 and TRBJ2-1; 11 bases match TRBD2. The V and J ends lost 5 bases and 1 base, in that order; junction bases with no gene match: 7. The CDR3 runs 17 residues. Germline values: CDR1 ENHRY, CDR2 SYGVKD. The CDR3 spells CAISKLAGESSYNEQFF. The DNA of the CDR3 is TGTGCCATCAGTAAACTAGCGGGAGAGAGTTCCTACAATGAGCAGTTCTTC.

V is TRBV7-9 and J is TRBJ2-2; D is unclear. Germline V CDR1 and CDR2: SEHNR, FQNEAQ (reference sequence). Trimming pared 6 bases from V and 1 base from J, leaving 12 bases between. CDR3 length: 15 amino acids. This CDR3 reads CASSNVYGNTGELFF. For the CDR3, the DNA is TGTGCCAGCAGTAACGTGTACGGGAACACCGGGGAGCTGTTTTTT.

The table lists this clonotype with a few counts. The CDR3 here is CASSLTGDSYEQYF. As DNA, the CDR3 is TGTGCCAGCAGCTTAACAGGGGACTCCTACGAGCAGTACTTC. V gene TRBV7-9 combines with J gene TRBJ2-7; TRBD1 agrees at 7 bases. V dropped 2 bases and J dropped 0; count of bases not matched to a gene: 1. Germline V gives CDR1 SEHNR, CDR2 FQNEAQ (reference sequence). This CDR3 has 14 residues.

There are a few counts of this clonotype. The chain links TRBV29-1 to TRBJ2-2, with 7 bases lining up with TRBD1. The CDR3 contains 12 residues. Germline trimming cut 7 bases from V and 3 bases from J; bases unmatched to any gene: 2. The V gene's germline CDR1 is SQVTM and CDR2 ANQGSEA. The CDR3 protein is CSGTGYTGELFF. The CDR3 DNA is TGCAGCGGGACAGGATACACCGGGGAGCTGTTTTTT.

This clonotype was seen a handful of times. The chain employs TRBV24-1 and TRBJ2-1; maybe TRBD1 (6 bases). CDR1 and CDR2 from the germline V gene are KGHDR and SFDVKD. This CDR3 has 21 amino acids. Deletions cut 2 bases from V and 0 bases from J, with 25 bases between. In nucleotides, the CDR3 is TGTGCCACCAGTGATTCAAAAAAACCTAACAGGGATCAGGACTCCTACAATGAGCAGTTCTTC. This encodes CATSDSKKPNRDQDSYNEQFF.

The gene calls are TRBV7-9 and TRBJ2-2; D is unresolved. V was pared by 1 base and J by 4 bases, with 10 bases between. Germline CDR1 is SEHNR and CDR2 is FQNEAQ (reference sequence). CDR3 length equals 15 residues. The CDR3 loop is CASSLGEQTTGELFF. The CDR3 DNA sequence: TGTGCCAGCAGCTTAGGTGAACAGACCACCGGGGAGCTGTTTTTT.

This clonotype was counted a few times. V gene TRBV4-3 combines with J gene TRBJ2-3; the match to TRBD1 covers 9 bases. Unmatched junction bases numbered 8, after V lost 2 bases and J lost 2 bases. This CDR3 is built from 17 residues. CDR1 LGHNA and CDR2 YSLEER come from the germline V gene. The CDR3 DNA reads as TGCGCCAGCAGCCAAACGTACTGGGACAGGGACACAGATACGCAGTATTTT. The encoded protein is CASSQTYWDRDTDTQYF.

The genes are TRBV5-1 and TRBJ2-7; no clear D. The germline V gene has CDR1 SGHRS and CDR2 YFSETQ. This CDR3 is 13 amino acids long. Trimming cost V 0 bases and J 4 bases, with 8 bases left between them. DNA of the CDR3: TGCGCCAGCAGCTTGGATGGGGTTTACGAGCAGTACTTC. Encoded protein: CASSLDGVYEQYF.

This clonotype was seen a few times. V usage is TRBV4-2 and J usage is TRBJ1-4, with D perhaps TRBD1 (6 bases). With 3 bases removed from V and 5 bases from J, the gap between germline ends came to 16 bases. The CDR3 is 16 amino acids. Germline V gene lookup returns CDR1 LGHNA and CDR2 YNFKEQ. The CDR3 DNA is TGTGCCAGCAGCCATGCTACAGGGTCAGGGAATGAAAAACTGTTTTTT. Its translation is CASSHATGSGNEKLFF.

This clonotype was recorded many times. The chain uses TRBV15 and TRBJ2-3; TRBD2 matches 9 bases. The V segment lost 4 bases and the J segment 1 base; nucleotides outside the gene matches: 9. There are 17 residues in the CDR3. From germline, CDR1 is LNHNV and CDR2 YYDKDF (reference sequence). CDR3 coding DNA: TGTGCCACCAGCACCCCAATAGCGGGGGCCCGCACAGATACGCAGTATTTT. Translated: CATSTPIAGARTDTQYF.

V and J are TRBV3-1 and TRBJ2-5, with D possibly matching TRBD1 (5 bases). The ends were cut back, 7 bases at V and 4 bases at J, with 22 bases in the middle. This CDR3 comprises 16 residues. Per the germline V gene, CDR1 is LGHDT and CDR2 is YNNKEL (reference sequence). In nucleotides, the CDR3 is TGTGCCAGCAACCAGGGCCAGCTTCTTTGGGGAGAGACCCAGTACTTC. Amino acid sequence: CASNQGQLLWGETQYF.